What follows is one T cell receptor (beta chain) and its context. This sample is drawn from a study of blood T cell repertoires in COVID-19. V lost 4 bases, J lost 0 bases, and 13 bases lay in between. Germline loops: CDR1 SGHNT, CDR2 YYREEE (reference sequence). There are 15 residues in the CDR3. Authors' analysis steps: Scientists estimated how many nucleated cells there were by amplifying reference gene primers. Only in-frame clones appear in the TCRdb table, and some are missing; sequencing was by immunoSEQ multiplex PCR. V and J calls and clone size are copied from that table; D and trimming were computed from the DNA. This table holds about 170,000 clones, around 89% found once.

The TCR was taken from a man aged 50 or older who had recovered from COVID-19. The sequencing sample was made of peripheral blood. The chain links TRBV5-4 to TRBJ2-5, with D possibly matching TRBD1 (6 bases). CDR3 sequence reads: CASSPPGQNQETQYF. The CDR3 DNA sequence: TGTGCCAGCAGCCCCCCTGGACAGAACCAAGAGACCCAGTACTTC.